What follows are 10 T cell receptor beta chains derived from one specimen sequenced in a study of T-cell reconstitution after alpha-beta-depleted transplantation in children. Unique molecular identifiers were incorporated into the prepared TCRbeta library. TCRdb reprocessed the PCR reads with MiXCR, giving one entry per CDR3 protein. The profile shows around 670,000 distinct CDR3 sequences, 10% to 15% of them singletons. This sample comprised PBMCs, obtained before TCRalphabeta/CD19-depleted stem cell transplant. These receptor sequences come from a girl aged 2 to 9 with congenital amegakaryocytic thrombocytopenia, due to receive a stem cell transplant.

This sequence joins TRBV5-1 and TRBJ2-1, with TRBD1 matching over 8 bases. V shed 5 bases and J 1 base; nucleotides not matched to a gene: 11. CDR1 and CDR2 from the germline V gene are SGHRS and YFSETQ. The CDR3 runs 17 residues. The CDR3 bases are TGCGCCAGCAGGTGGGGGAGGCAGGGGGCGTCCTACAATGAGCAGTTCTTC. This encodes CASRWGRQGASYNEQFF.

This clonotype appeared a few times. The CDR3 DNA follows: TGTGCCAGTAGGTTATCGGGCGGGACGAACACCGGGGAGCTGTTTTTT. As protein: CASRLSGGTNTGELFF. The chain recombines TRBV7-3 with TRBJ2-2, with D maybe TRBD2 (6 bases). CDR1 and CDR2 (germline): SGHTA, FQGTGA. Trimming took 9 bases from V and 0 from J, leaving 17 bases between them. There are 16 residues in the CDR3.

This clonotype appeared many times. The V gene is TRBV29-1, the J gene TRBJ2-1; 9 positions match TRBD1. This CDR3 is 13 amino acids long. Germline lookup yields CDR1 SQVTM and CDR2 ANQGSEA. With 4 bases clipped from V and 5 bases from J, the junction kept 3 bases outside the gene matches. The CDR3 region is CSVAGTGNNEQFF. CDR3 DNA sequence: TGCAGCGTTGCCGGGACAGGGAACAATGAGCAGTTCTTC.

The rearrangement joins TRBV7-6 to TRBJ2-3, with D perhaps given as TRBD1 or TRBD2 (5 bases each). The length of the CDR3 is 14 residues. The germline V gene has CDR1 SGHVS and CDR2 FNYEAQ. V lost 5 bases and J lost 4, with 13 bases in between. Here the CDR3 DNA reads TGTGCCAGCAGCATACTGACAGCGGCAGATACGCAGTATTTT. This codes for CASSILTAADTQYF.

J is TRBJ1-1 and V is TRBV29-1; no clear D gene. The CDR3 runs to 12 residues. Trimming shortened V by 2 bases and J by 5 bases, and 9 bases separated the two germline ends. Germline assignment: CDR1 SQVTM and CDR2 ANQGSEA. The CDR3 coding sequence is TGCAGCGTTGAATGGAGGCGTACTGAAGCTTTCTTT. Its protein product is CSVEWRRTEAFF. Supplemented by reference TRBV29-1 and TRBJ1-1, the full variable domain reads SAVISQKPSRDICQRGTSLTIQCQVDSQVTMMFWYRQQPGQSLTLIATANQGSEATYESGFVIDKFPISRPNLTFSTLTVSNMSPEDSSIYLCSVEWRRTEAFFGQGTRLTVV.

This clonotype has at least ten counts. V is TRBV29-1 and J is TRBJ2-5, with D perhaps matching TRBD2 (6 bases). Trimming left V 4 bases short and J 5 bases short, with 17 bases between. CDR3 length equals 14 residues. The germline CDR1 and CDR2 sequences are SQVTM and ANQGSEA. CDR3 nucleotide sequence: TGCAGCGTTGGTCCAGGGCCTGGGGGGGAGACCCAGTACTTC. Translated, it gives CSVGPGPGGETQYF.

This clonotype was counted ten times or more. V and J are TRBV6-2 or TRBV6-3 and TRBJ2-1; TRBD2 aligns across 13 bases. The CDR3 consists of 16 residues. The ends lost 6 bases at V and 9 bases at J; junction bases unmatched: 11. Germline assignment: CDR1 MNHEY and CDR2 SVGEGT. CDR3 DNA: TGTGCCAGCAGACCAATTACTAGCGGGAGGGCTTTTGAGCAGTTCTTC. Protein sequence: CASRPITSGRAFEQFF.

The chain uses TRBV30 and TRBJ1-2; 7 bases match TRBD1. V lost 0 bases, J lost 5 bases, and 3 bases stayed unmatched. The germline CDR1 and CDR2 sequences are GTSNPN and SVGIG (reference sequence). This CDR3 spans 13 amino acids. The CDR3 DNA is TGTGCCTGGAGTGTGAGGGGGCTTTATGGCTACACCTTC. Its protein is CAWSVRGLYGYTF.

This clonotype was seen many times. The V call is TRBV7-8, the J call TRBJ1-4; unclear D gene. Germline CDR1 SGHVS, CDR2 FQNEAQ. Between the trimmed V and J ends, which lost 7 bases and 1 base, there was a span of 16 bases. The CDR3 is made up of 16 amino acids. Here the CDR3 reads CASTPGRSGTNEKLFF. The CDR3 nucleotides are TGTGCCAGCACTCCCGGGAGAAGCGGAACTAATGAAAAACTGTTTTTT.

The chain employs TRBV5-1 and TRBJ2-1; 10 bases match TRBD2. The trim removed 0 bases at V and 6 bases at J, leaving 6 bases unmatched. Germline V gives CDR1 SGHRS, CDR2 YFSETQ. The CDR3 extends over 16 amino acids. The CDR3 DNA sequence: TGCGCCAGCAGCTTGGTCCAAGCGGGAGGGATCAATGAGCAGTTCTTC. This translates into CASSLVQAGGINEQFF. The whole variable domain, remainder taken from reference TRBV5-1 and TRBJ2-1, is KAGVTQTPRYLIKTRGQQVTLSCSPISGHRSVSWYQQTPGQGLQFLFEYFSETQRNKGNFPGRFSGRQFSNSRSEMNVSTLELGDSALYLCASSLVQAGGINEQFFGPGTRLTVL.